The clone carrying this T cell receptor (beta chain) came up many times. TCR beta CDR3 regions were amplified from RNA transcripts. A first-round RT-PCR of the TCR CDR3 used the HTBI primer set. TCRdb reprocessed the multiplex PCR reads via MiXCR and lists one record per CDR3 protein. The sample has some 560,000 distinct CDR3 sequences, 15% to 17% seen once. The data stem from a study of T cells in Graves' hyperthyroidism and ophthalmopathy. Calling Graves' hyperthyroidism stable meant ophthalmopathy did not progress within 18 months. The sample comprised blood. The clonotype comes from a woman in her 30s with Graves' hyperthyroidism.

The chain's CDR3 is CSVQQGQNTGELFF. DNA of the CDR3: TGCAGTGTTCAACAGGGGCAGAACACCGGGGAGCTGTTTTTT. The V call is TRBV20-1, the J call TRBJ2-2; 7 bases are shared with TRBD1. After removal of 7 bases from V and 1 base from J, the junction contained 6 bases not matched to a gene. Germline CDR1 DFQATT, CDR2 SNEGSKA (reference sequence). This CDR3 is built from 14 residues.